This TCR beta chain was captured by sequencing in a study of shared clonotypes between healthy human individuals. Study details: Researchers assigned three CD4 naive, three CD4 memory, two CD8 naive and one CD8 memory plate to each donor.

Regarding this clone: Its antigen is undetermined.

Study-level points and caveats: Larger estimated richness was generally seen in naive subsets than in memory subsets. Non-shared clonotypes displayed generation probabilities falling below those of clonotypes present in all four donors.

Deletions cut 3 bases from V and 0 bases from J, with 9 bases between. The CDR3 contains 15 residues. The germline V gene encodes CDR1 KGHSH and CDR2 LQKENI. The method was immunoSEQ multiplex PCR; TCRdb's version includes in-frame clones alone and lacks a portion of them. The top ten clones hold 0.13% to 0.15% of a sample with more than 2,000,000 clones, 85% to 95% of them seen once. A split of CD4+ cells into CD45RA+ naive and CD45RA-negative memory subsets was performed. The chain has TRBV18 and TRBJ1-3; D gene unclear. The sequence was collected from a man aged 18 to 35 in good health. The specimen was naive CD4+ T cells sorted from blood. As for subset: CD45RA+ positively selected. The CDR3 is CASSPRTGSGNTIYF. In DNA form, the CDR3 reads TGTGCCAGCTCACCCCGGACGGGCTCTGGAAACACCATATATTTT.